These 5 T cell receptor beta chains were sequenced from one sample in a study of shared clonotypes between healthy human individuals. Naive CD8 cells comprised CD45RO-negative, CCR7-positively selected cells, excluding terminally differentiated effector memory CD45RA+ cells. TCRdb's copy holds only in-frame clones and misses some; the assay was immunoSEQ multiplex PCR. Counted here are about 1,900,000 clones, about 95% occurring once; the ten biggest clones make up 1% to 1.5%. The sample comprised naive CD8+ T cells sorted from blood. The origin of the receptors is a man aged 18 to 30 in good health.

The CDR3 here is CASSLTSGGPDTQYF. DNA for the CDR3: TGTGCCAGCAGCTTAACTAGCGGGGGCCCAGATACGCAGTATTTT. The gene calls are TRBV11-2 and TRBJ2-3, with 11 bases aligning to TRBD2. The CDR3 totals 15 residues. The J segment lost 4 bases and the V segment lost 2 bases, leaving 2 bases of the junction unmatched. Germline CDR1 is SGHAT and CDR2 is FQNNGV.

The rearrangement links TRBV28 to TRBJ2-3; TRBD2 matches at 11 bases. V lost 5 bases to trimming and J lost 0 bases; unmatched junction nucleotides: 4. This CDR3 spans 16 amino acids. Germline values: CDR1 MDHEN, CDR2 SYDVKM. The CDR3 DNA follows: TGTGCCAGCAGTCTTAGCGGGAGGGAAAGCACAGATACGCAGTATTTT. Encoded protein: CASSLSGRESTDTQYF.

V is TRBV10-3 and J is TRBJ1-1, with TRBD1 as a possible D gene (6 bases). There are 15 residues in the CDR3. In germline, CDR1 is ENHRY, CDR2 SYGVKD. Trimming removed 6 bases from V and 0 bases from J, with 14 bases in between. The CDR3 here is CAIRGTILMNTEAFF. CDR3 DNA sequence: TGTGCCATCAGGGGGACAATACTCATGAACACTGAAGCTTTCTTT.

The J gene is TRBJ2-7, the V gene TRBV2; tentative D call: TRBD1 (6 bases). There are 17 residues in the CDR3. Germline-derived CDR1 and CDR2 are SNHLY and FYNNEI. The germline V and J ends were trimmed by 6 bases and 2 bases, with 23 bases remaining between them. The CDR3 spells CASRVNLPGTLTYEQYF. DNA for the CDR3: TGTGCCAGCAGGGTCAACCTCCCCGGGACATTGACCTACGAGCAGTACTTC.

This chain links TRBV13 with TRBJ2-7; 7 positions match TRBD1. Germline lookup yields CDR1 PRHDT and CDR2 FYEKMQ (reference sequence). The V and J ends lost 0 bases and 6 bases, in that order; junction bases with no gene match: 5. The CDR3 contains 14 residues. In DNA form, the CDR3 reads TGTGCCAGCAGCTTAGGACAGGGGTTAGGCGAGCAGTACTTC. Translation: CASSLGQGLGEQYF. Filled out from reference TRBV13 and TRBJ2-7, the complete variable domain reads AAGVIQSPRHLIKEKRETATLKCYPIPRHDTVYWYQQGPGQDPQFLISFYEKMQSDKGSIPDRFSAQQFSDYHSELNMSSLELGDSALYFCASSLGQGLGEQYFGPGTRLTVT.